The following is a T cell receptor (beta chain) sequence with its context. This sample was taken from a study of blood T cell repertoires in COVID-19. Study-level information: Spain, Italy and the United States supplied samples that represented acute and convalescent COVID-19. PBMCs, B-cell-depleted T cells, or T cells provided the cDNA or gDNA that made up the material.

Trimming took 6 bases from V and 0 from J, leaving 15 bases between them. Germline-derived CDR1 and CDR2 are SQVTM and ANQGSEA. This CDR3 has 14 residues. Per the study methods: Nucleated cell counts were estimated from reference gene primer amplification. Produced via immunoSEQ multiplex PCR; TCRdb's table is partial and in-frame only. That table supplies the V and J calls and clone size; D and trimming were determined from the DNA. The sample holds fewer than 400,000 clones, 75% to 90% seen once. The V gene is TRBV29-1, the J gene TRBJ2-7; unclear D gene. The sequence came from a young woman with acute or convalescent COVID-19. The sample taken for sequencing was peripheral blood. CDR3 region: CSVTEYSSSYEQYF. CDR3 nucleotides: TGCAGCGTCACCGAGTATTCCTCCTCCTACGAGCAGTACTTC.